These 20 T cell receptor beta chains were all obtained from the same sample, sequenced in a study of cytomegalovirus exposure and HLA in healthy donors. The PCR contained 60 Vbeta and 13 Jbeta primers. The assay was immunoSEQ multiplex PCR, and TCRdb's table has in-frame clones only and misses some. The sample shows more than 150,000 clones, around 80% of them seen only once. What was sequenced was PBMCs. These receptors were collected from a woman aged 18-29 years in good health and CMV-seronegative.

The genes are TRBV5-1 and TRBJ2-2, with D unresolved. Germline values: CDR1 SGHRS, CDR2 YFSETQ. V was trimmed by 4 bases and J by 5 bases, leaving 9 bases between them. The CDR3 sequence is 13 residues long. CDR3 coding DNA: TGCGCCAGCAGCACCCTAGGAACCGGGGAGCTGTTTTTT. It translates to CASSTLGTGELFF.

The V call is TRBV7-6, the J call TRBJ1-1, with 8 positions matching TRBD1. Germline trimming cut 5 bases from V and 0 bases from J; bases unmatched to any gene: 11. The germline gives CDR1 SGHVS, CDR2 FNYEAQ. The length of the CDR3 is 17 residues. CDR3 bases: TGTGCCAGCAGCCCCCTCGTACAGGGGGTCGTGAACACTGAAGCTTTCTTT. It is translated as CASSPLVQGVVNTEAFF.

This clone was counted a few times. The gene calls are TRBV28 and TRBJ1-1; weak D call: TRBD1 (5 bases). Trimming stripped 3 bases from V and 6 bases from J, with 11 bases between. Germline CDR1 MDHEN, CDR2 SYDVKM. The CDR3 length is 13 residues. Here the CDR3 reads CASSLGRRSEAFF. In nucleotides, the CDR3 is TGTGCCAGCAGTTTGGGGCGTAGGTCTGAAGCTTTCTTT.

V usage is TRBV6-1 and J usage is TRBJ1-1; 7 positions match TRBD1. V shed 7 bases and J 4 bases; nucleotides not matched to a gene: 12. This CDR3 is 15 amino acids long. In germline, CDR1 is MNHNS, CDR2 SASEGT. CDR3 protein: CASNFRGKGATEAFF. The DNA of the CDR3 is TGTGCCAGCAATTTCCGGGGAAAGGGGGCCACTGAAGCTTTCTTT.

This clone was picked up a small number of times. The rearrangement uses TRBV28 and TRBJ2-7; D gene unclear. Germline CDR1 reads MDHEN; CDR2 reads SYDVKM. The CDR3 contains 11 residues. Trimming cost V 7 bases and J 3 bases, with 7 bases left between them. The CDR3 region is CASTKNYEQYF. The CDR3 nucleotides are TGTGCCAGCACCAAAAACTACGAGCAGTACTTC.

The CDR3 region has the DNA TGTGCCAGCACCTCTGGGACTTTAACGGACACTGAAGCTTTCTTT. The encoded protein is CASTSGTLTDTEAFF. The V and J genes are TRBV7-9 and TRBJ1-1; a weak D match, TRBD1 (5 bases). From germline, CDR1 is SEHNR and CDR2 FQNEAQ (reference sequence). The CDR3 length is 15 residues. Trimming cost V 7 bases and J 3 bases, with 18 bases left between them.

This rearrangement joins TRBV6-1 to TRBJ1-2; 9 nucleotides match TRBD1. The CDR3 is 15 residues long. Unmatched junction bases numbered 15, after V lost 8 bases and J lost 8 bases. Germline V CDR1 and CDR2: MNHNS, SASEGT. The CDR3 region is CASERGQGVMKGYTF. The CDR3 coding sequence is TGTGCCAGCGAACGGGGACAGGGAGTTATGAAGGGCTACACCTTC.

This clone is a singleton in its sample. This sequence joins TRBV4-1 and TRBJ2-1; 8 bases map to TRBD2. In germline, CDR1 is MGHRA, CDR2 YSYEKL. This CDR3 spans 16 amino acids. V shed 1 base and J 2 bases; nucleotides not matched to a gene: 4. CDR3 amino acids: CASSQGPAGAYNEQFF. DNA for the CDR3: TGCGCCAGCAGCCAAGGGCCAGCGGGGGCCTACAATGAGCAGTTCTTC.

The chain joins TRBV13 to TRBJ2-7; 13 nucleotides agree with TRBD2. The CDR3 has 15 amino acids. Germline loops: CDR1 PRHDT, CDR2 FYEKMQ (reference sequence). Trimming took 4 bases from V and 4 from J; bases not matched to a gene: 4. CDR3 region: CASSYTSGGGYEQYF. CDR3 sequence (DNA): TGTGCCAGCAGCTACACTAGCGGGGGGGGATACGAGCAGTACTTC.

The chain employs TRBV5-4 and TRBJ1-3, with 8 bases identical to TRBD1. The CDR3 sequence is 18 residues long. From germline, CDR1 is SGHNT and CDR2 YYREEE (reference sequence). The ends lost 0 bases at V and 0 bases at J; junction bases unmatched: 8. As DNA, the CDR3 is TGTGCCAGCAGCTTGGTTCAGGGGGCGACCCTCTCTGGAAACACCATATATTTT. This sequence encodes CASSLVQGATLSGNTIYF.

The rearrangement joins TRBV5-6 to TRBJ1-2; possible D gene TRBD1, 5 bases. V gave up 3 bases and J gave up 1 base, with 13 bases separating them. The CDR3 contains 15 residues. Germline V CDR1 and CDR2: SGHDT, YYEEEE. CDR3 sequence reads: CASSSAGWNNYGYTF. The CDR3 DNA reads TGTGCCAGCAGCTCGGCAGGGTGGAATAACTATGGCTACACCTTC.

In nucleotides, the CDR3 is TGTGCCAGCAGCTCCGGGACAGGGGATAATGAAAAACTGTTTTTT. As protein: CASSSGTGDNEKLFF. This sequence joins TRBV7-9 and TRBJ1-4; 10 positions agree with TRBD1. CDR3 size: 15 residues. Germline-derived CDR1 and CDR2 are SEHNR and FQNEAQ (reference sequence). J was trimmed by 4 bases and V by 4 bases; bases with no gene match: 3.

CDR3 sequence (DNA): TGCGCCAGCAGCTTAGCAGGAGGGTGGACCTTC. This sequence encodes CASSLAGGWTF. The chain combines TRBV5-1 with TRBJ1-2, with no clear D. Germline V lookup: CDR1 SGHRS, CDR2 YFSETQ. This CDR3 region has 11 residues. Trimming left V 2 bases short and J 14 bases short, with 13 bases between.

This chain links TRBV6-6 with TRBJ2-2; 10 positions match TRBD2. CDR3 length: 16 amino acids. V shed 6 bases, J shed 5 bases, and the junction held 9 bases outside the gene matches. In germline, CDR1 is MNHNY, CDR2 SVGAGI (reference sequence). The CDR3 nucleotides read TGTGCCAGCAGGCGCAGCGGGGGGGCGAGTACCGGGGAGCTGTTTTTT. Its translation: CASRRSGGASTGELFF.

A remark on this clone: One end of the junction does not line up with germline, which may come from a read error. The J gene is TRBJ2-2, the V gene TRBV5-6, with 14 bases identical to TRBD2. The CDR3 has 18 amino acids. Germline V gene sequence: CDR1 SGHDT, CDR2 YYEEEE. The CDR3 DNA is TGTGCCAGCAGCTTAGGGACTAGCGGGGGCACGAAGACCGGGGAGCTGTTTTTT. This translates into CASSLGTSGGTKTGELFF. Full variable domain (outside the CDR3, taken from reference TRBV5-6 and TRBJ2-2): DAGVTQSPTHLIKTRGQQVTLRCSPKSGHDTVSWYQQALGQGPQFIFQYYEEEERQRGNFPDRFSGHQFPNYSSELNVNALLLGDSALYLCASSLGTSGGTKTGELFFGEGSRLTVL.

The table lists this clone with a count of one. Here the CDR3 reads CASNTGGEYF. DNA for the CDR3: TGCGCCAGTAATACAGGGGGAGAGTACTTC. V gene TRBV10-1 combines with J gene TRBJ2-7, with TRBD1 matching over 8 bases. The germline gives CDR1 WNHNN, CDR2 SYGVQD (reference sequence). The trim removed 9 bases at V and 11 bases at J, leaving 6 bases unmatched. The CDR3 is made up of 10 amino acids.

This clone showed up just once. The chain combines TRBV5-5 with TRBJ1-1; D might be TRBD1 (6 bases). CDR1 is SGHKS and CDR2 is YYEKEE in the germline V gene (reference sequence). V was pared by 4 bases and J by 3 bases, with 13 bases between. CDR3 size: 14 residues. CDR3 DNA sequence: TGTGCCAGCAGCGTGAACGCAGGGGACACTGAAGCTTTCTTT. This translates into CASSVNAGDTEAFF.

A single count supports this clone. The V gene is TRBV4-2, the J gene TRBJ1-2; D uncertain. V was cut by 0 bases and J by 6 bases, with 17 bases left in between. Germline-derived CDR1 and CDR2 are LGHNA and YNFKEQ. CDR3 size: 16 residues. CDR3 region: CASSQETGRRLDGYTF. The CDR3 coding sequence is TGTGCCAGCAGCCAAGAAACGGGGAGGAGACTTGATGGCTACACCTTC.

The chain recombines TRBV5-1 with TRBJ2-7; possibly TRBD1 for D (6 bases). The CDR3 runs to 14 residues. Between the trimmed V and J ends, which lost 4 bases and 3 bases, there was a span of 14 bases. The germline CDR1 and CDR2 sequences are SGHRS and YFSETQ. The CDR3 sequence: CASSGHGTLYEQYF. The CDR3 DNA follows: TGCGCCAGCAGCGGCCACGGGACACTCTACGAGCAGTACTTC. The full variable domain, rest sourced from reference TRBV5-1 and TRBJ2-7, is KAGVTQTPRYLIKTRGQQVTLSCSPISGHRSVSWYQQTPGQGLQFLFEYFSETQRNKGNFPGRFSGRQFSNSRSEMNVSTLELGDSALYLCASSGHGTLYEQYFGPGTRLTVT.

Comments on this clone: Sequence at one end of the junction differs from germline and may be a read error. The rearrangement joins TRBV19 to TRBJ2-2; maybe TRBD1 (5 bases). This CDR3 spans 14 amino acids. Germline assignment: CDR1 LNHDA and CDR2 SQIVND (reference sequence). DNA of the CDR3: TGTGCCAGTAGTATCCCAGGGAACCCCGGGGAGCTGTTTTTT. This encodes CASSIPGNPGELFF.